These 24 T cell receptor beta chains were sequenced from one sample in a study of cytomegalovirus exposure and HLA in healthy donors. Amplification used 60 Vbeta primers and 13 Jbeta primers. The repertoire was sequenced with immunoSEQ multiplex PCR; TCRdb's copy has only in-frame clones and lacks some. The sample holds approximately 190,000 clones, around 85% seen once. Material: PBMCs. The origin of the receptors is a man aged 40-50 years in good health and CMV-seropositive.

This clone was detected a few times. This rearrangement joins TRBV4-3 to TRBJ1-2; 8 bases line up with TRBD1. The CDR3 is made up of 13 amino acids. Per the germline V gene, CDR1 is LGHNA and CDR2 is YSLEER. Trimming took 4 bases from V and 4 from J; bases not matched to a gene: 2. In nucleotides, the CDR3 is TGCGCCAGCAGCCGAGGACAGGGCTATGGCTACACCTTC. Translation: CASSRGQGYGYTF.

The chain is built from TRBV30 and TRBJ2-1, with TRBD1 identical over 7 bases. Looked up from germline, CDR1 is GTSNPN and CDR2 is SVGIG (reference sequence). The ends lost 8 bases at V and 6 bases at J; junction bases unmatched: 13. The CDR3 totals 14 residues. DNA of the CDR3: TGTGCCGCCGGACCCCCTCGACAGGGCAATGAGCAGTTCTTC. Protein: CAAGPPRQGNEQFF. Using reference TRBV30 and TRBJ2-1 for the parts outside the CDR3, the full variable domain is SQTIHQWPATLVQPVGSPLSLECTVEGTSNPNLYWYRQAAGRGLQLLFYSVGIGQISSEVPQNLSASRPQDRQFILSSKKLLLSDSGFYLCAAGPPRQGNEQFFGPGTRLTVL.

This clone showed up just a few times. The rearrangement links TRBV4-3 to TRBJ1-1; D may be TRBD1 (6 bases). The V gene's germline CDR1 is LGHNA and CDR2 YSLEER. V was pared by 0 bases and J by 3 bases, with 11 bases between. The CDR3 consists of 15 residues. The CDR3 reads CASSQDLRGYTEAFF. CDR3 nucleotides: TGCGCCAGCAGCCAAGATCTTAGGGGGTACACTGAAGCTTTCTTT.

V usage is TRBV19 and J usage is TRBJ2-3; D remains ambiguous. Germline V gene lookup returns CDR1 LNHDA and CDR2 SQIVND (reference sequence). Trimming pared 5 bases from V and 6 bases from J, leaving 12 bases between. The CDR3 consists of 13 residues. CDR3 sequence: CASSPVRGDTQYF. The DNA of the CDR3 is TGTGCCAGTAGTCCTGTCCGCGGCGATACGCAGTATTTT.

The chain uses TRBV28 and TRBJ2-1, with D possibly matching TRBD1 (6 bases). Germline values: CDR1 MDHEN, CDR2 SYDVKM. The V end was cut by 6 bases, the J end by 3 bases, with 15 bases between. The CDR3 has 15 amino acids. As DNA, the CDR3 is TGTGCCAGCAGGGGGCTTAGGACAGTCTACAATGAGCAGTTCTTC. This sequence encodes CASRGLRTVYNEQFF. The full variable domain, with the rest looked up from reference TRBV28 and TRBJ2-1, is DVKVTQSSRYLVKRTGEKVFLECVQDMDHENMFWYRQDPGLGLRLIYFSYDVKMKEKGDIPEGYSVSREKKERFSLILESASTNQTSMYLCASRGLRTVYNEQFFGPGTRLTVL.

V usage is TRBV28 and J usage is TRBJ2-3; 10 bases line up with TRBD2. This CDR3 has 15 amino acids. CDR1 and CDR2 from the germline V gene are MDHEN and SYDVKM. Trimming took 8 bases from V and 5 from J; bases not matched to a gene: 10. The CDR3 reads CASLRPAGGQDTQYF. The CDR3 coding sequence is TGTGCCAGCCTGCGCCCAGCGGGGGGGCAAGATACGCAGTATTTT.

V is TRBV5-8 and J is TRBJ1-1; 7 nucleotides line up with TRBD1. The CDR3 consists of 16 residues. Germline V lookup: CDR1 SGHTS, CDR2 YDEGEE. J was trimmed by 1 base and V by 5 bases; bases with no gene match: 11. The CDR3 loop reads CASRSGTAIRNTEAFF. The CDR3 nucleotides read TGTGCCAGCAGGTCCGGGACAGCGATAAGGAACACTGAAGCTTTCTTT.

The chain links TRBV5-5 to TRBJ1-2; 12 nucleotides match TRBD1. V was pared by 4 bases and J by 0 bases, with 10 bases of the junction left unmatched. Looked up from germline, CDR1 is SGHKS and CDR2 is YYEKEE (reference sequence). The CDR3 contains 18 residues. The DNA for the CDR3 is TGTGCCAGCAGCCCGACGCCGGGACAGGGGGCTTCTAACTATGGCTACACCTTC. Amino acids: CASSPTPGQGASNYGYTF.

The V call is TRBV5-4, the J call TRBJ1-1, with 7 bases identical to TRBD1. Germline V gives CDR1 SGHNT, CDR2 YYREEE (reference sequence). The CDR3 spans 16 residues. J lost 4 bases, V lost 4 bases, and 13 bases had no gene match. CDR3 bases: TGTGCCAGCAGCCCAACCCTACAGGGGAGGAGCACTGAAGCTTTCTTT. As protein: CASSPTLQGRSTEAFF.

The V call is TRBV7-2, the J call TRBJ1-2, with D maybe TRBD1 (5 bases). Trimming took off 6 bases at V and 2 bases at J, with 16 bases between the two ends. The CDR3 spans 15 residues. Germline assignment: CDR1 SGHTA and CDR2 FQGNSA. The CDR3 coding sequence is TGTGCCAGCAGTCATGCGGGGCACAGGAACTATGGCTACACCTTC. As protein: CASSHAGHRNYGYTF. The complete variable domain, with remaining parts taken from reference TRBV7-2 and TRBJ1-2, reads GAGVSQSPSNKVTEKGKDVELRCDPISGHTALYWYRQSLGQGLEFLIYFQGNSAPDKSGLPSDRFSAERTGGSVSTLTIQRTQQEDSAVYLCASSHAGHRNYGYTFGSGTRLTVV.

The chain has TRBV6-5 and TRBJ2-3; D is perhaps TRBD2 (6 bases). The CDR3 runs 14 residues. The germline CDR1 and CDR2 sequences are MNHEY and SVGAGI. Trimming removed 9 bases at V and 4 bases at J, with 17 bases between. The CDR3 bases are TGTGCCAGTTCCGAGGGGAGGCGCGCAGATACGCAGTATTTT. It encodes CASSEGRRADTQYF.

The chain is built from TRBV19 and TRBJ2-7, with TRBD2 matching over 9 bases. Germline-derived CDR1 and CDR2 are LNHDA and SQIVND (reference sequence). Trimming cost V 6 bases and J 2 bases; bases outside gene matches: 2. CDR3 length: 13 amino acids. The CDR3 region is CASRASGAYEQYF. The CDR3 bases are TGTGCCAGTAGAGCTAGCGGGGCCTACGAGCAGTACTTC.

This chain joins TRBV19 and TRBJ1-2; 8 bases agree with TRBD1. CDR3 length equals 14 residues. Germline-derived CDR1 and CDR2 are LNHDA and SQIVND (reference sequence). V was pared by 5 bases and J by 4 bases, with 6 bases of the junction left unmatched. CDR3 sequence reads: CASSADRAFYGYTF. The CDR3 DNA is TGTGCCAGTAGTGCGGACAGGGCCTTCTATGGCTACACCTTC.

The CDR3: CSASLQETQYF. The CDR3 bases are TGCAGTGCTAGCCTTCAAGAGACCCAGTACTTC. This sequence joins TRBV20-1 and TRBJ2-5; no clear D gene. Germline CDR1 and CDR2: DFQATT and SNEGSKA (reference sequence). The V end lost 3 bases, the J end lost 2 bases, and 4 bases lay between the germline ends. This CDR3 is 11 amino acids long.

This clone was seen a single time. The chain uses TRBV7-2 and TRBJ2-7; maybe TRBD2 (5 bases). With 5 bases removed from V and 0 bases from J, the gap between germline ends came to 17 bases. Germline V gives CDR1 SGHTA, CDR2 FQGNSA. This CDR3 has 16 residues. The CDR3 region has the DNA TGTGCCAGCAGCCCTTGGGCCGGGGTGAGCTCCTACGAGCAGTACTTC. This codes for CASSPWAGVSSYEQYF.

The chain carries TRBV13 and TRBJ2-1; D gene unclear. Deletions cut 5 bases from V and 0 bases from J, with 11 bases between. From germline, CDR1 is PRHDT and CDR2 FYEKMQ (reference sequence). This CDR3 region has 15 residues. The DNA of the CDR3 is TGTGCCAGCAGCAATAGACTGAGCTCCTACAATGAGCAGTTCTTC. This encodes CASSNRLSSYNEQFF.

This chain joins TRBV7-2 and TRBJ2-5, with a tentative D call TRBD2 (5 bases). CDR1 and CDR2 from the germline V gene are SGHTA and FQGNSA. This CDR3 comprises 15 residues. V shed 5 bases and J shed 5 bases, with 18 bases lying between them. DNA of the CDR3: TGTGCCAGCAGCCCGGGGTCACAGAGTAGGGAGACCCAGTACTTC. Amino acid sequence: CASSPGSQSRETQYF.

CDR3 amino acids: CAGGAGDTQYF. The DNA of the CDR3 is TGTGCCGGGGGGGCAGGGGATACGCAGTATTTT. The chain recombines TRBV5-4 with TRBJ2-3; the D gene is possibly TRBD2 (7 bases). The germline V and J ends were trimmed by 10 bases and 6 bases, with 12 bases remaining between them. Germline V CDR1 and CDR2: SGHNT, YYREEE (reference sequence). The CDR3 runs to 11 residues.

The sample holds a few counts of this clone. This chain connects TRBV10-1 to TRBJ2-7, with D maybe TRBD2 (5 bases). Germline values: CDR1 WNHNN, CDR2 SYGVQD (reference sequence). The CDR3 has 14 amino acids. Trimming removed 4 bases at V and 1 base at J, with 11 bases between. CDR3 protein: CASSGGGRSYEQYF. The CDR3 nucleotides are TGCGCCAGCAGTGGAGGAGGCAGGTCCTACGAGCAGTACTTC.

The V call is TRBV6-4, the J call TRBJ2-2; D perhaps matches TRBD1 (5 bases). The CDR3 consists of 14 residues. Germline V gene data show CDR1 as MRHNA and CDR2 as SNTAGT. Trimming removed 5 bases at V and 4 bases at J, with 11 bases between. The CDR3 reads CASSSGSPTGELFF. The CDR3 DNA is TGTGCCAGCAGTTCAGGGTCGCCCACCGGGGAGCTGTTTTTT.

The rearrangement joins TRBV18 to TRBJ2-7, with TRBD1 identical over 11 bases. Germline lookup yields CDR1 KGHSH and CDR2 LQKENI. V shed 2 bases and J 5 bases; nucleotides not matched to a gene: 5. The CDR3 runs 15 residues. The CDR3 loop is CASSPGQGAWNEQYF. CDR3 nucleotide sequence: TGTGCCAGCTCACCAGGACAGGGGGCTTGGAACGAGCAGTACTTC.

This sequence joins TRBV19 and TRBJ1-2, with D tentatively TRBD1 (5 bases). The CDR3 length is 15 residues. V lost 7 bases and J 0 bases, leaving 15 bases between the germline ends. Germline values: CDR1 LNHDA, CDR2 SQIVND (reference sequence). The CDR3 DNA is TGTGCCAGTACTCCGCACCAGGGTACTAACTATGGCTACACCTTC. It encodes CASTPHQGTNYGYTF.

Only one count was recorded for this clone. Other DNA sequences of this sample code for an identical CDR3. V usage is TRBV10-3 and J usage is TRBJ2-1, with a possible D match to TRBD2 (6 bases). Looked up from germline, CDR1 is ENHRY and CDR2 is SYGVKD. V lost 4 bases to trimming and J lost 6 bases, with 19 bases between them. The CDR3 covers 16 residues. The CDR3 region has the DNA TGTGCCATCAGTGGGGGCGGGGATCCCCCCGCCAATGAGCAGTTCTTC. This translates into CAISGGGDPPANEQFF.

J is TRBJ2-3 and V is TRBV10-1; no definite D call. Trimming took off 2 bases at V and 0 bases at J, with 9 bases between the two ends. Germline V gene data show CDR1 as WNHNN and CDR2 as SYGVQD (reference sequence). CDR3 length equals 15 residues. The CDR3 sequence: CASSEGRSSTDTQYF. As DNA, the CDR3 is TGCGCCAGCAGTGAGGGCAGGTCTAGCACAGATACGCAGTATTTT.